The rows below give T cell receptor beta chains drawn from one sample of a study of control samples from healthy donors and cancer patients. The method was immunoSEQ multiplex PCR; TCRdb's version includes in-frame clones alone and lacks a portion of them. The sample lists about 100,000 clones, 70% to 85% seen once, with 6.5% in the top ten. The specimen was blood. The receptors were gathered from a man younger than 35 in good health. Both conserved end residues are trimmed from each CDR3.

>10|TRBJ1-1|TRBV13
ASSSRGTEAF
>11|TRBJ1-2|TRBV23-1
ASSLKGLSGYT
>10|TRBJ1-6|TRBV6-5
ATHDGNSPLH
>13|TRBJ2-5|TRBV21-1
ASSNKRGRQETQY
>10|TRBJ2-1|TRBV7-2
ASSLRGGEQF
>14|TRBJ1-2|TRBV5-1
ASRPGSGQGNYGYT
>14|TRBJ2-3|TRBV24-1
ATSDPNQGATDTQY
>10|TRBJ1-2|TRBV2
ASSELNYGYT
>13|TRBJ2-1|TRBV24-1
ATSDPGQGYNEQF
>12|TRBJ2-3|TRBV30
AWGTGGITDTQY
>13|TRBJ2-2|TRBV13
ASSPRDRDIGELF
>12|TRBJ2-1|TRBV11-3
ASSLDSRYNEQF
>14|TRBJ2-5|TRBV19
ASSIMTDSLGETQY
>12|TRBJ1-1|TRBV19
ASSIEGTNTEAF
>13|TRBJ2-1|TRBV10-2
ASCTSGGSYNEQF
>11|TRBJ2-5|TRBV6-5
ASSRPSPGTQY
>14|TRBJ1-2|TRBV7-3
ASSLFGKTPNYGYT
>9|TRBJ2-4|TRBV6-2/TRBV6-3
ASSDDLQRT
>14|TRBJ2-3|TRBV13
ASSPNGGASTDTQY
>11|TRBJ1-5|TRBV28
ASSFRDRRPQH
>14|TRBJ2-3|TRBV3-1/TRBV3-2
ASSQVTGMSTDTQY
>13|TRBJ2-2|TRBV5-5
ASSGTALNTGELF
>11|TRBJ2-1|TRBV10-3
AISEALDNLQF
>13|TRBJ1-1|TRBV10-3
ATSDGGAGRSEAF
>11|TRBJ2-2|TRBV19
ASSIAGFGELF
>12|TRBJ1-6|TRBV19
ASRYGTGSSPLH
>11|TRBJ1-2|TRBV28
ASSLEGQNGYT
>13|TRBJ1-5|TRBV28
ASTEGGFDNQPQH
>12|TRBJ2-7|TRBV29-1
SVCKTPLMDEQY
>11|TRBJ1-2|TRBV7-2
ASSYGGLGGYT
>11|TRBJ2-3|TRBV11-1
ASRQDGTDTQY
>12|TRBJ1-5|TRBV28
ASRKRQGSQPQH
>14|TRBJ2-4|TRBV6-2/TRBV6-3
ASSYSAGQGQHIQY
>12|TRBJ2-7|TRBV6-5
ASSYDLRGYEQY
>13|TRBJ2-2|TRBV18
ASSPRTGGHGELF
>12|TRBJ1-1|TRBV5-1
ASSTQTGNTEAF
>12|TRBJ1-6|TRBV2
ASRDRVSNSPLH
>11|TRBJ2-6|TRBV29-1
SVEVGGANVLT
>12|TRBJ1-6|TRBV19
ASSMGQYNSPLH
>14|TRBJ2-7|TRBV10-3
AISGQPDRSPREQY
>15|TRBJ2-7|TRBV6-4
APHRDREDREDYEQY
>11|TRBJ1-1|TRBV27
ASSISLNTEAF